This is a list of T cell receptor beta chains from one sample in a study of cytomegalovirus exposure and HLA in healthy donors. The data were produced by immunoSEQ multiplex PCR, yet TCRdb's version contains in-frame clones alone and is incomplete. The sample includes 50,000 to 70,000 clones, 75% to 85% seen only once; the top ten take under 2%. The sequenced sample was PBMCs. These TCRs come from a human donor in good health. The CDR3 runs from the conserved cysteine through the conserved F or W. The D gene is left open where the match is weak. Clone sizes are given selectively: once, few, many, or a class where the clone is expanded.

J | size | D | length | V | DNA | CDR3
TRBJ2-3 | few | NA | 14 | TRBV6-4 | TGTGCCAGCAGTGACGAGGGTAGCACAGATACGCAGTATTTT | CASSDEGSTDTQYF
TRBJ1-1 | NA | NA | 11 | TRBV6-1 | TGTGCCAGCAGTGGGGAGATTGAAGCTTTCTTT | CASSGEIEAFF
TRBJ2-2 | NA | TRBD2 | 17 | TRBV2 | TGTGCCAGCAGTGAAGGCCGACTAGCTAGATACACCGGGGAGCTGTTTTTT | CASSEGRLARYTGELFF
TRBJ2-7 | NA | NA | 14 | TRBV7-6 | TGTGCCAGCAGCTTATGGGGCTGGGCGTCCCAGCAGTACTTC | CASSLWGWASQQYF
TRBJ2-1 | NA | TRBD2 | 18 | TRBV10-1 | TGCGCCAGCAGTGAGACCAGGACTAGCGGGAGGCCCCACAATGAGCAGTTCTTC | CASSETRTSGRPHNEQFF
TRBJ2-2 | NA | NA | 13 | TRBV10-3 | TGTGCCACCTTGAGCATCAACACCGGGGAGCTGTTTTTT | CATLSINTGELFF
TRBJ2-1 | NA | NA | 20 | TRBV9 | TGTGCCAGCAGCACGCAAACCCGACCCCGCTCGGGGGACTCCTACAATGAGCAGTTCTTC | CASSTQTRPRSGDSYNEQFF
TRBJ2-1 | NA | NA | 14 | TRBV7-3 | TGTGCCAGCAGCTTCGGCGGGCCACACAATGAGCAGTTCTTC | CASSFGGPHNEQFF
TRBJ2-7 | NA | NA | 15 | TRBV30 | TGTGCCTGGAGGTCACGGACTGTTAGCTCCTACGAGCAGTACTTC | CAWRSRTVSSYEQYF
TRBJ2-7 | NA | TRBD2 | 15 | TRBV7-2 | TGTGCCAGCACCATCCTGAGCGGGGTAGGCTACGAGCAGTACTTC | CASTILSGVGYEQYF
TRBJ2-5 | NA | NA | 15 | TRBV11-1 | TGTGCCAGCAGCTCACGCAGGGGTTCTCAAGAGACCCAGTACTTC | CASSSRRGSQETQYF
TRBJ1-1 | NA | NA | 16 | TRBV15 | TGTGCCACCAGCAACGGGTCAGCAAACAAGAACACTGAAGCTTTCTTT | CATSNGSANKNTEAFF
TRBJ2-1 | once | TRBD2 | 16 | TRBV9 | TGTGCCAGCAGCTTCTCAGCGGGGGATCTCTACAATGAGCAGTTCTTC | CASSFSAGDLYNEQFF
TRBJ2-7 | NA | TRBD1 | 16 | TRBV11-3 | TGTGCCAGCAGCTTAGATAGGGACAGGGGCTCCTACGAGCAGTACTTC | CASSLDRDRGSYEQYF
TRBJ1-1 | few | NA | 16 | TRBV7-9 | TGTGCCAGCAGCTTCGCCCATACAGGGAGGGACACTGAAGCTTTCTTT | CASSFAHTGRDTEAFF
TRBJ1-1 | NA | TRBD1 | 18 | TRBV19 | TGTGCCAGTAGTATAGAGAGTTGGGGCCGGGACAGGGGTCCTGAAGCTTTCTTT | CASSIESWGRDRGPEAFF
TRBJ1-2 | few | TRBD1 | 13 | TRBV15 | TGTGCCACCAGCAGTACACAGGGACAGGGCTACACCTTC | CATSSTQGQGYTF
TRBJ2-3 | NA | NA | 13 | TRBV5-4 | TGTGCCAGCAGTAAGACTAGCACAGATACGCAGTATTTT | CASSKTSTDTQYF
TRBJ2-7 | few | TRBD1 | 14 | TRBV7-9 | TGTTCCAGCAGCTTTGGGACAGGGGGCTACGAGCAGTACTTC | CSSSFGTGGYEQYF
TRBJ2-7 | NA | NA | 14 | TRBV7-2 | TGTGCCAGCAGCTTAGGGGCCTTTCCCTACGAGCAGTACTTC | CASSLGAFPYEQYF
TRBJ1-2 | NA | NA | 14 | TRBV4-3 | TGCGCCAGCAGCCAAGTCCCTCAGGGTGATGGCTACACCTTC | CASSQVPQGDGYTF
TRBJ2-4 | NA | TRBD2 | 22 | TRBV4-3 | TGCGCCAGCAGCCAACCAACAGGAGGCAGGACTAGCGGGAGTGGCGTGCAAAACATTCAGTACTTC | CASSQPTGGRTSGSGVQNIQYF
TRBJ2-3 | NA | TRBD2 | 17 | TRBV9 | TGTGCCAGCAGCCCAGGGACTAGCGTTTGGTCTGGGGATACGCAGTATTTT | CASSPGTSVWSGDTQYF
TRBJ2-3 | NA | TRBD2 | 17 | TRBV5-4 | TGTGCCAGCACCCCGGGCCATAGCGGGGGGGCCTTAGATACGCAGTATTTT | CASTPGHSGGALDTQYF
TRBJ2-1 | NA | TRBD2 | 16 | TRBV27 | TGTGCCAGCAGTTTAGGAGCGGGAGGACCCTACAATGAGCAGTTCTTC | CASSLGAGGPYNEQFF
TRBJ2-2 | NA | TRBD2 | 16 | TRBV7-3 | TGTGCCAGCAGCTTCAGGAGCGGGGGGGCCGCCGGGGAGCTGTTTTTT | CASSFRSGGAAGELFF
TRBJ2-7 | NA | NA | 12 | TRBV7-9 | TGTGCCAGCAGCGATAGCTCCGCCGAGCAGTACTTC | CASSDSSAEQYF
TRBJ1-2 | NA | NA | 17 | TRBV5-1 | TGCGCCAGCAGAAGAACAGGGAATGGATTAGCTAACTATGGCTACACCTTC | CASRRTGNGLANYGYTF
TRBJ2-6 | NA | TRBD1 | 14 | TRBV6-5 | TGTGCCGCGACAGGGGCCTCTGGGGCCAACGTCCTGACTTTC | CAATGASGANVLTF
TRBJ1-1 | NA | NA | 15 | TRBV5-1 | TGCGCCAGCATGACCGGGCAGGGTAGTCGCAATACGGCTTTCTTT | CASMTGQGSRNTAFF
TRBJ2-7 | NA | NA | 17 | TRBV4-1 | TGCGCCAGCAGCCAGCGACAGACGGGTTCGGTAGGGTACGAGCAGTACTTC | CASSQRQTGSVGYEQYF
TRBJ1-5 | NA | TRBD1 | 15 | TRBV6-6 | TGTGCCAGCAGTTACTGGGGGACAGTGGATCAGCCCCAGCATTTT | CASSYWGTVDQPQHF
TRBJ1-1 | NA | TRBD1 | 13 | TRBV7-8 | TGTGCCAGCAGCTTAGCGGACAGGGGAGAAGCTTTCTTT | CASSLADRGEAFF
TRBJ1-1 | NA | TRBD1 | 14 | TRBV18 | TGTGCCAGCTCACCGGGGACAGCGAACACTGAAGCTTTCTTT | CASSPGTANTEAFF
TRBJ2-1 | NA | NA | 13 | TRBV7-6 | TGTGCCAGCAGCTTTGGCGGGATCTATGAGCAGTTCTTC | CASSFGGIYEQFF
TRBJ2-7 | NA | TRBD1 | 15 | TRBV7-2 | TGTGCCAGCAGCTTAACCGCCGGACAGGGTGACGAGCAGTACTTC | CASSLTAGQGDEQYF
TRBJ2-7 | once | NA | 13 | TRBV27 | TGTTTTTTCAAGCAGAAGGCGGCATACGAGCAGTACTTC | CFFKQKAAYEQYF
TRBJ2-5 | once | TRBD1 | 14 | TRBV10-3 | TGTGCCATCAGGGAGGACAGGTCCCAAGAGACCCAGTACTTC | CAIREDRSQETQYF
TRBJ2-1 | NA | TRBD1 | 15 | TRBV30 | TGTGCCTGGGCCAAAGGACAGGGGGATCTCAATGAGCAGTTCTTC | CAWAKGQGDLNEQFF
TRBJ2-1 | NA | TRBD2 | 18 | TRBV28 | TGTGCCAGCAGTTTTATTAGCGGGAGACCGAGCTCCTACAATGAGCAGTTCTTC | CASSFISGRPSSYNEQFF
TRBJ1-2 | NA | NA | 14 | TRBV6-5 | TGTGCCAGCAGTTCGAGTCTGGCTAACTATGGCTACACCTTC | CASSSSLANYGYTF